A selection of T cell receptor beta chains follows, all from one sample in a study of control samples from healthy donors and cancer patients. The protocol was immunoSEQ multiplex PCR, while the TCRdb copy is restricted to in-frame clones and leaves out a portion. Of roughly 120,000 clones detected, approximately 91% appear once; the ten largest clones hold approximately 8%. Sequenced input: blood. All receptors derive from a woman aged 18-30 years in good health. CDR3s include the opening cysteine and the closing phenylalanine or tryptophan. The D gene is left open where the match is weak. Clone size is stated in some rows and not others, as once, few, many or a class when expanded.

TRBD2	NA	TRBV6-6	TRBJ2-1	CASSYSEGTSIDEQFF	TGTGCCAGCAGTTACTCGGAGGGGACTAGCATCGATGAGCAGTTCTTC
NA	NA	TRBV3-1/TRBV3-2	TRBJ2-5	CASSQTEAGTQYF	TGTGCCAGCAGCCAAACCGAGGCGGGGACCCAGTACTTC
NA	NA	TRBV5-6	TRBJ1-4	CASSPRWTATNEKLFF	TGTGCCAGCAGCCCCAGGTGGACTGCAACTAATGAAAAACTGTTTTTT
TRBD1	NA	TRBV19	TRBJ2-1	CASSIWDRPGDEQFF	TGTGCCAGTAGTATATGGGACAGGCCAGGGGATGAGCAGTTCTTC
TRBD1	NA	TRBV19	TRBJ1-5	CASTDRVFQPQHF	TGTGCCAGTACGGACAGGGTATTCCAGCCCCAGCATTTT
NA	NA	TRBV21-1	TRBJ2-5	CASTPDRVGQETQYF	TGTGCCAGCACACCTGACAGGGTGGGCCAAGAGACCCAGTACTTC
TRBD1	NA	TRBV28	TRBJ1-1	CASNYQGAGSTEAFF	TGTGCCAGCAACTACCAGGGGGCAGGAAGCACTGAAGCTTTCTTT
TRBD2	NA	TRBV6-5	TRBJ2-3	CASSRLAGGSDTQYF	TGTGCCAGCAGTAGACTAGCGGGGGGCTCAGATACGCAGTATTTT
NA	few	TRBV29-1	TRBJ2-2	CSGSGANTGELFF	TGCAGCGGATCCGGGGCGAACACCGGGGAGCTGTTTTTT
TRBD2	NA	TRBV5-1	TRBJ2-7	CASSPGLAGVNEQYF	TGCGCCAGCAGCCCCGGACTAGCGGGAGTGAACGAGCAGTACTTC
NA	NA	TRBV6-6	TRBJ1-1	CASSARAANTEAFF	TGTGCCAGCAGTGCTCGGGCCGCGAACACTGAAGCTTTCTTT
NA	NA	TRBV11-1	TRBJ1-1	CASSFRQAMNTEAFF	TGTGCCAGCAGCTTCAGACAGGCCATGAACACTGAAGCTTTCTTT
NA	NA	TRBV11-2	TRBJ2-1	CASSGSGPHGYNEQFF	TGTGCCAGCAGCGGGAGCGGTCCCCACGGGTACAATGAGCAGTTCTTC
TRBD2	NA	TRBV28	TRBJ2-7	CASSHGRVYEQYF	TGTGCCAGCAGCCACGGGAGGGTATACGAGCAGTACTTC
NA	NA	TRBV19	TRBJ1-3	CASSASGNTIYF	TGTGCCAGCAGTGCCTCTGGAAACACCATATATTTT
NA	once	TRBV15	TRBJ2-2	CATSWTRENTGELFF	TGTGCCACCAGCTGGACGCGGGAGAACACCGGGGAGCTGTTTTTT
TRBD1	NA	TRBV28	TRBJ2-3	CASRTGISTDTQYF	TGTGCCAGCAGGACAGGGATTAGCACAGATACGCAGTATTTT
NA	NA	TRBV24-1	TRBJ1-2	CATSESGRGQNYGYTF	TGTGCCACCAGTGAAAGTGGCCGGGGGCAAAACTATGGCTACACCTTC
NA	NA	TRBV28	TRBJ2-3	CASSFSKKYTWRTDTQYF	TGTGCCAGCAGTTTTTCTAAGAAGTACACGTGGCGCACAGATACGCAGTATTTT
TRBD1	NA	TRBV6-5	TRBJ1-2	CASSTDRGGYGYTF	TGTGCCAGCAGTACAGACAGGGGGGGGTATGGCTACACCTTC
NA	NA	TRBV7-2	TRBJ2-2	CASSLGSGELFF	TGTGCCAGCAGCTTAGGATCCGGGGAGCTGTTTTTT
NA	NA	TRBV3-1/TRBV3-2	TRBJ1-1	CASSRVWRYTEAFF	TGTGCCAGCAGCCGAGTCTGGAGGTACACTGAAGCTTTCTTT
NA	NA	TRBV5-6	TRBJ2-7	CASSFSYEQYF	TGTGCCAGCAGTTTTTCCTACGAGCAGTACTTC
NA	NA	TRBV4-1	TRBJ2-6	CASSQGSSGANVLTF	TGCGCCAGCAGCCAAGGTTCCTCTGGGGCCAACGTCCTGACTTTC
TRBD1	NA	TRBV5-1	TRBJ1-1	CASSLQGADLTEAFF	TGCGCCAGCAGCTTGCAGGGGGCGGATCTCACTGAAGCTTTCTTT
TRBD1	NA	TRBV29-1	TRBJ1-1	CSVSGGSNTEAFF	TGCAGCGTCTCAGGGGGGTCGAACACTGAAGCTTTCTTT
TRBD2	NA	TRBV3-1/TRBV3-2	TRBJ2-5	CASSPHIGREGETQYF	TGTGCCAGCAGCCCGCATATAGGCAGGGAGGGAGAGACCCAGTACTTC
TRBD1	NA	TRBV10-2	TRBJ2-7	CASSETRGRGEYF	TGCGCCAGCAGTGAGACGAGGGGGCGAGGGGAGTACTTC
TRBD1	NA	TRBV7-2	TRBJ2-4	CASSFVKGGLAKNIQYF	TGTGCCAGCAGCTTCGTTAAAGGGGGCTTGGCCAAAAACATTCAGTACTTC
NA	NA	TRBV29-1	TRBJ1-1	CSVGRRGSNTEAFF	TGCAGCGTTGGACGCAGGGGTTCGAACACTGAAGCTTTCTTT
NA	NA	TRBV5-5	TRBJ1-1	CASSLIPGPTEAFF	TGTGCCAGCAGCTTGATACCAGGGCCAACTGAAGCTTTCTTT
NA	NA	TRBV24-1	TRBJ1-2	CATPGGRSGYTF	TGTGCCACCCCCGGGGGGCGAAGTGGCTACACCTTC
NA	once	TRBV7-2	TRBJ2-7	CASSFNPSGRRNEQYF	TGTGCCAGCAGCTTCAACCCATCCGGCCGGAGGAACGAGCAGTACTTC
TRBD2	NA	TRBV7-3	TRBJ2-3	CASSLLAGDSDTQYF	TGTGCCAGCAGCTTACTAGCGGGAGATTCAGATACGCAGTATTTT
TRBD2	NA	TRBV24-1	TRBJ2-5	CATSVGGGAEETQYF	TGTGCCACCAGTGTAGGCGGGGGGGCGGAGGAGACCCAGTACTTC
NA	NA	TRBV6-6	TRBJ2-7	CASSYSGALSYEQYF	TGTGCCAGCAGTTACTCCGGGGCCTTGTCCTACGAGCAGTACTTC
TRBD1	NA	TRBV6-4	TRBJ1-1	CASRAKPGQRNTEAFF	TGTGCCAGCAGGGCCAAACCGGGACAGAGGAACACTGAAGCTTTCTTT
NA	NA	TRBV28	TRBJ2-1	CASSLPIEQFF	TGTGCCAGCAGTTTACCGATAGAGCAGTTCTTC
TRBD1	few	TRBV4-3	TRBJ1-5	CASSQECPDREYSNQPQHF	TGCGCCAGCAGCCAAGAATGTCCGGACAGGGAGTATAGCAATCAGCCCCAGCATTTT
NA	NA	TRBV11-2	TRBJ2-7	CASSQPGLYEQYF	TGTGCCAGCAGTCAACCTGGCCTTTACGAGCAGTACTTC
NA	once	TRBV29-1	TRBJ1-2	CSVEGSSYGYTF	TGCAGCGTTGAGGGTTCTAGCTATGGCTACACCTTC
NA	NA	TRBV9	TRBJ2-7	CASSRGFSYEQYF	TGTGCCAGCAGCAGGGGATTCTCCTACGAGCAGTACTTC